This T cell receptor beta chain was recorded in a study of beta chain features in type 1 diabetes (dated by TCRdb to the late 2010s). Background for the entire study: Patients and healthy donors did not differ in mean age, gender distribution, total cell number or subset yield. A total of 107,917,701 sorted cells were examined across all samples, and a strong correlation was observed between cell number per subset and RNA yield. In the study, recently diagnosed type 1 diabetes patients and matched healthy donors were compared on the TCRB repertoires of their sorted circulating CD4+ T cell subsets. Regulatory and stem cell-like memory subsets were obtained from only 8 patients and roughly 8 healthy donors, while naive and central memory subsets were obtained from all 30 or so donors.

All of the isolated RNA was reverse transcribed with the High Capacity cDNA Reverse Transcription Kit, so expressed TCRB transcripts were sequenced. Naive, central memory and regulatory T cell samples underwent deep immunoSEQ sequencing, averaging about 3.57 million total reads per sample. Sorted cells were lysed in RLT buffer and RNA was extracted with DNase-treated RNeasy Micro or Mini kits, depending on cell number. Each cell subset was processed separately to prevent cross-contamination, with patient and healthy donor samples processed together. TCRB sequences were amplified from cDNA with the immunoSEQ multiplex PCR, producing 87-bp fragments spanning the CDR3 region. Amplicons were sequenced on the Illumina HiSeq platform. As for the original processing: PCR bias was corrected computationally using synthetic template baselines, and reads within Hamming distance 2 were collapsed, with unmergeable singletons discarded. Reads were aligned against IMGT to assign V, D and J genes, CDR3 length and insertions or deletions at six rearrangement sites. Clonotype counts were normalized to sorted cell number within each subset before computing true diversity and Gini coefficients with the tcR R package. The overlap coefficient, calculated on TCRB nucleotide sequences, was used to quantify repertoire sharing. Out-of-frame TCRB sequences from naive cells were analyzed to stand in for the pre-selection repertoire. TCRdb holds this immuneACCESS table with in-frame rearrangements only. Some clones are missing; in checked studies, unresolved V genes explain under half, and the rest has no known cause. V, J and clone size were drawn from that table, and D and trimming were deduced from the DNA. The sample includes 900,000 or so clones, with roughly a sixth observed a single time. The ten top clones hold roughly 0.025% of the sample.

A remark on this clone: The clone's antigen remains unknown. No much larger clone is present one base from it, and per-base qualities are unavailable.

Study-level results and caveats: Because small numbers of individuals were included in the HLA sub-analyses, any influence of HLA type on TCRB rearrangement was left unresolved. PCR might favor shorter templates, but patient and control samples were amplified and corrected together, so any skew would affect both groups equally. Naive, central memory and regulatory TCRB repertoires appeared to be more similar among patients than among healthy donors. In all four CD4+ subsets, TCRB CDR3 length was moderately but significantly shorter in type 1 diabetes patients. At VDJ recombination sites, type 1 diabetes patients had fewer insertions and more deleted nucleotides, which implies abnormalities in thymic rearrangement. Sequencing cDNA rather than genomic DNA could over-represent highly expressing activated cells, although activation and CD3 levels did not differ between groups.

The CDR1 and CDR2 encoded by the germline V gene (reference sequence) are MNHEY and SMNVEV. Including the terminal cysteine and phenylalanine, the CDR3 comprises 16 residues. The DNA shown is the 48-base CDR3, in frame from base 1. The V end loses 0 bases and the J end loses 0 bases, and a stretch of 9 bases separates them. Each donor gave one peripheral blood draw, roughly 120 mL on average, collected into heparinised tubes. Naive, central memory, regulatory and stem cell-like memory CD4+ T cells were sorted on a BD FACSAria II using a panel including CD45RO, CCR7, CD25, CD127, CD95 and CD27. All sorted populations exceeded 95% purity. PBMCs were separated immediately by Lymphoprep density gradient centrifugation and were stained directly, without being cultured. To minimize batch effects, samples were stained and sorted in pairs, one healthy donor with one patient per experiment.

The source is a woman aged 18-35 years in good health. The sequence joins TRBV27 to TRBJ2-1; the D gene identity is not certain. Specimen: naive CD4+ T cells from blood. Interpreted using the paper, the cell subset or site label stands for: true naive CD4+ T cells. The CDR3 reads CASSLSWEPSYNEQFF. In nucleotide form, the sequence is TGTGCCAGCAGTTTATCTTGGGAACCCTCCTACAATGAGCAGTTCTTC.